Listed below are T cell receptor beta chains from one sample, sequenced in a study of blood T cell repertoires in COVID-19. Method: immunoSEQ multiplex PCR; TCRdb's copy keeps in-frame clones and lacks some. The sample includes 87,000 or so clones, over 75% of them seen just once. Sequences were obtained from peripheral blood. Receptor source: a woman in her 70s with acute or convalescent COVID-19. The CDR3 runs from the conserved cysteine through the conserved F or W. A D gene is named only where the DNA matches it firmly. Where a row states a size, it is once, few, many or the class of an expanded clone; other rows omit it.

v_gene: TRBV3-1/TRBV3-2
d_gene: NA
j_gene: TRBJ1-1
abundance: NA
CDR3nt: TGTGCCAGCAGCCAGCTTTGGGACCGCAGTCAGGGGACTGAAGCTTTCTTT
CDR3aa: CASSQLWDRSQGTEAFF

v_gene: TRBV9
d_gene: NA
j_gene: TRBJ1-4
abundance: NA
CDR3nt: TGTGCCAGCAGCCCCCGTCCGGGGGAAAAACTGTTTTTT
CDR3aa: CASSPRPGEKLFF

v_gene: TRBV12-3/TRBV12-4
d_gene: NA
j_gene: TRBJ2-7
abundance: NA
CDR3nt: TGTGCCAGCAGTCCATACGAGCAGTACTTC
CDR3aa: CASSPYEQYF

v_gene: TRBV30
d_gene: TRBD2
j_gene: TRBJ2-1
abundance: NA
CDR3nt: TGTGCCTGGTCGGGGGGAATCAATGAGCAGTTCTTC
CDR3aa: CAWSGGINEQFF

v_gene: TRBV7-3
d_gene: NA
j_gene: TRBJ1-2
abundance: NA
CDR3nt: TGTGCCAGCAGCTGGGGGGGAGATACCGGCTATGGCTACACCTTC
CDR3aa: CASSWGGDTGYGYTF

v_gene: TRBV5-1
d_gene: TRBD1
j_gene: TRBJ2-5
abundance: few
CDR3nt: TGCGCCAGCAGCTTGGGGACAGGGGAGACCCAGTACTTC
CDR3aa: CASSLGTGETQYF

v_gene: TRBV4-1
d_gene: NA
j_gene: TRBJ1-1
abundance: NA
CDR3nt: TGCGCCAGCAGCTCCGGCCCAGGTTTCACTGAAGCTTTCTTT
CDR3aa: CASSSGPGFTEAFF

v_gene: TRBV5-1
d_gene: NA
j_gene: TRBJ1-4
abundance: NA
CDR3nt: TGCGCCAGCAGCTTGGCCGCAGGGTCGGAAAAACTGTTTTTT
CDR3aa: CASSLAAGSEKLFF

v_gene: TRBV6-5
d_gene: TRBD1
j_gene: TRBJ1-2
abundance: few
CDR3nt: TGTGCCAGCAGGGAGTACAGGGGGCGACTTGGCTACACCTTC
CDR3aa: CASREYRGRLGYTF

v_gene: TRBV2
d_gene: TRBD1
j_gene: TRBJ1-2
abundance: NA
CDR3nt: TGTGCCAGCAGGGGGGGACAGGGCGATGGCTACACCTTC
CDR3aa: CASRGGQGDGYTF

v_gene: TRBV9
d_gene: NA
j_gene: TRBJ1-2
abundance: NA
CDR3nt: TGTGCCAGCAGCGTATCCAACCCCTTGAGTGGCTACACCTTC
CDR3aa: CASSVSNPLSGYTF

v_gene: TRBV7-9
d_gene: TRBD2
j_gene: TRBJ2-5
abundance: NA
CDR3nt: TGTGCCAGCAGAAGCGGGGGGGCCGGTCAAGAGACCCAGTACTTC
CDR3aa: CASRSGGAGQETQYF

v_gene: TRBV7-8
d_gene: NA
j_gene: TRBJ1-1
abundance: NA
CDR3nt: TGTGCCAGCAGCTTAGATCGGGACACTGAAGCTTTCTTT
CDR3aa: CASSLDRDTEAFF

v_gene: TRBV30
d_gene: NA
j_gene: TRBJ2-2
abundance: NA
CDR3nt: TGTGCCTGGAAGAACACACGTACCGTCACCGGGGAGCTGTTTTTT
CDR3aa: CAWKNTRTVTGELFF

v_gene: TRBV25-1
d_gene: NA
j_gene: TRBJ2-1
abundance: NA
CDR3nt: TGTGCCAGCACAGGCAGCTACAATGAGCAGTTCTTC
CDR3aa: CASTGSYNEQFF

v_gene: TRBV10-3
d_gene: NA
j_gene: TRBJ2-1
abundance: NA
CDR3nt: TGTGCCATCAGAGGACTTTCCTCCTACAATGAGCAGTTCTTC
CDR3aa: CAIRGLSSYNEQFF

v_gene: TRBV15
d_gene: TRBD1
j_gene: TRBJ2-7
abundance: once
CDR3nt: TGTGCCACCAGCAGTAGACAGGGGCGCTCCTACGAGCAGTACTTC
CDR3aa: CATSSRQGRSYEQYF

v_gene: TRBV19
d_gene: TRBD1
j_gene: TRBJ2-7
abundance: NA
CDR3nt: TGTGCCAGTAGTGACGGGACCGGGACAGGGTTATACGAGCAGTACTTC
CDR3aa: CASSDGTGTGLYEQYF

v_gene: TRBV28
d_gene: TRBD1
j_gene: TRBJ1-2
abundance: NA
CDR3nt: TGTGCCAGCAGCCTGCCCCAGGGGGATGGCTACACCTTC
CDR3aa: CASSLPQGDGYTF

v_gene: TRBV6-2/TRBV6-3
d_gene: NA
j_gene: TRBJ1-5
abundance: NA
CDR3nt: TGTGCCAGCAGCCCCTGGGGGGATCAGCCCCAGCATTTT
CDR3aa: CASSPWGDQPQHF

v_gene: TRBV6-5
d_gene: NA
j_gene: TRBJ1-5
abundance: NA
CDR3nt: TGTGCCAGCAGCCGGGACACTAATCAGCCCCAGCATTTT
CDR3aa: CASSRDTNQPQHF

v_gene: TRBV19
d_gene: NA
j_gene: TRBJ1-1
abundance: once
CDR3nt: TGTGCCAGTAGTATCCCCCCCAGGACTGAAGCTTTCTTT
CDR3aa: CASSIPPRTEAFF

v_gene: TRBV28
d_gene: TRBD2
j_gene: TRBJ2-3
abundance: NA
CDR3nt: TGTGCCAGCATCGCAGCGGGGGTGGATACGCAGTATTTT
CDR3aa: CASIAAGVDTQYF

v_gene: TRBV28
d_gene: NA
j_gene: TRBJ1-2
abundance: NA
CDR3nt: TGTGCCAGCAGTCCCTCAGGGAGGCATGGCTACACCTTC
CDR3aa: CASSPSGRHGYTF

v_gene: TRBV5-1
d_gene: TRBD1
j_gene: TRBJ1-1
abundance: NA
CDR3nt: TGCGCCAGCAGCTCCCCCGAGACAGGGGACACTGAAGCTTTCTTT
CDR3aa: CASSSPETGDTEAFF

v_gene: TRBV29-1
d_gene: NA
j_gene: TRBJ2-7
abundance: few
CDR3nt: TGCAGCGCTGGTACGGGTGCTACCTACGAGCAGTACTTC
CDR3aa: CSAGTGATYEQYF

v_gene: TRBV5-1
d_gene: NA
j_gene: TRBJ1-4
abundance: NA
CDR3nt: TGCGCCAGCAAGATTGGGCAGAATAATGAAAAACTGTTTTTT
CDR3aa: CASKIGQNNEKLFF

v_gene: TRBV5-4
d_gene: NA
j_gene: TRBJ1-2
abundance: NA
CDR3nt: TGTGCCAGCAGCTCGGACAGAAGCTTATTTAACTATGGCTACACCTTC
CDR3aa: CASSSDRSLFNYGYTF

v_gene: TRBV5-1
d_gene: TRBD1
j_gene: TRBJ1-2
abundance: NA
CDR3nt: TGCGCCAGCAGCTTGGATGGCAGGGGGAACTATGGCTACACCTTC
CDR3aa: CASSLDGRGNYGYTF

v_gene: TRBV5-1
d_gene: NA
j_gene: TRBJ2-1
abundance: NA
CDR3nt: TGCGCCAGCAGCTCGACAGCTAGCTCCTACAATGAGCAGTTCTTC
CDR3aa: CASSSTASSYNEQFF

v_gene: TRBV28
d_gene: TRBD1
j_gene: TRBJ1-1
abundance: NA
CDR3nt: TGTGCCAGCAGTTCTCCACAGGGGGCGGAAACTGAAGCTTTCTTT
CDR3aa: CASSSPQGAETEAFF

v_gene: TRBV27
d_gene: TRBD2
j_gene: TRBJ2-1
abundance: NA
CDR3nt: TGTGCCAGCAGTTTATCAGCGGGAGCCTACAATGAGCAGTTCTTC
CDR3aa: CASSLSAGAYNEQFF

v_gene: TRBV5-6
d_gene: TRBD1
j_gene: TRBJ1-2
abundance: NA
CDR3nt: TGTGCCAGCAGCAGGGGGACAGGGTTTAACTATGGCTACACCTTC
CDR3aa: CASSRGTGFNYGYTF

v_gene: TRBV3-1/TRBV3-2
d_gene: NA
j_gene: TRBJ1-5
abundance: NA
CDR3nt: TGTGCCAGCAGCCAAGTCGGGGATCAGCCCCAGCATTTT
CDR3aa: CASSQVGDQPQHF

v_gene: TRBV20-1
d_gene: TRBD2
j_gene: TRBJ2-7
abundance: NA
CDR3nt: TGCAGTGCTAGTGAGGTCCAGCGGGGGAGCTCCTACGAGCAGTACTTC
CDR3aa: CSASEVQRGSSYEQYF

v_gene: TRBV10-3
d_gene: TRBD1
j_gene: TRBJ1-1
abundance: NA
CDR3nt: TGTGCCATACAGGGGGCGGACACTGAAGCTTTCTTT
CDR3aa: CAIQGADTEAFF

v_gene: TRBV19
d_gene: NA
j_gene: TRBJ2-7
abundance: NA
CDR3nt: TGTGCCAGTAGTATGTATGTAGGGGGAACCTACGAGCAGTACTTC
CDR3aa: CASSMYVGGTYEQYF

v_gene: TRBV10-1
d_gene: NA
j_gene: TRBJ2-1
abundance: few
CDR3nt: TGCGCCAGCAGCAAATCGGGACAATCGCGAGGTGAGCAGTTCTTC
CDR3aa: CASSKSGQSRGEQFF

v_gene: TRBV30
d_gene: TRBD2
j_gene: TRBJ2-7
abundance: NA
CDR3nt: TGTGCCTCGGGGAGGGCGATCTACGAGCAGTACTTC
CDR3aa: CASGRAIYEQYF

v_gene: TRBV19
d_gene: NA
j_gene: TRBJ2-3
abundance: NA
CDR3nt: TGTGCCAGTAGTGGTTCAGCAGATACGCAGTATTTT
CDR3aa: CASSGSADTQYF